The 7 T cell receptor beta chains given below trace back to one sample, sequenced in a study of cytomegalovirus exposure and HLA in healthy donors. Data came from immunoSEQ multiplex PCR; TCRdb stores just in-frame clones and leaves some out. This sample has 110,000 to 150,000 clones; about 83% occur once, and the top ten carry approximately 1.4%. The sequencing sample was made of PBMCs. The receptor source for this set is a woman aged 25-40 years in good health and CMV-seronegative.

The chain couples TRBV19 to TRBJ2-1; D remains ambiguous. The germline V gene encodes CDR1 LNHDA and CDR2 SQIVND (reference sequence). The V and J ends lost 1 base and 2 bases respectively, with 6 bases between them. The CDR3 runs to 14 residues. For the CDR3, the DNA is TGTGCCAGTAGTATAGGCCAGACCTACAATGAGCAGTTCTTC. Translation: CASSIGQTYNEQFF.

The chain links TRBV5-1 to TRBJ2-1; the D is unclear. The germline V and J ends were trimmed by 0 bases and 9 bases, with 13 bases remaining between them. CDR3 length: 14 residues. Germline CDR1 and CDR2: SGHRS and YFSETQ. In DNA form, the CDR3 reads TGCGCCAGCAGCTTGGGACTCAGAGGTGGTGAGCAGTTCTTC. As protein: CASSLGLRGGEQFF.

The chain employs TRBV2 and TRBJ1-2; TRBD1 aligns across 8 bases. The CDR3 has 13 amino acids. Germline-derived CDR1 and CDR2 are SNHLY and FYNNEI. With V trimmed by 8 bases and J by 0 bases, 2 bases remained unmatched. This CDR3 is CASDRGANYGYTF. In DNA form, the CDR3 reads TGTGCCAGCGACAGGGGCGCTAACTATGGCTACACCTTC.

The rearrangement uses TRBV27 and TRBJ2-6; 8 bases map to TRBD1. This CDR3 comprises 19 residues. CDR1 and CDR2 (germline): MNHEY, SMNVEV (reference sequence). Trimming removed 4 bases from V and 2 bases from J; junction bases left unmatched: 13. The CDR3 loop reads CASSSSRGQGYTGANVLTF. As DNA, the CDR3 is TGTGCCAGCAGTTCTTCCCGCGGACAGGGATATACTGGGGCCAACGTCCTGACTTTC.

The chain joins TRBV6-9 to TRBJ2-5; 12 bases fit TRBD2. CDR3 length: 15 residues. Germline CDR1 reads MNHGY; CDR2 reads SVAAGI. V lost 6 bases to trimming and J lost 2 bases; unmatched junction nucleotides: 4. CDR3 sequence reads: CASSRLAGEQETQYF. The CDR3 region has the DNA TGTGCCAGCAGCAGACTAGCGGGGGAGCAAGAGACCCAGTACTTC.

This clone was picked up one time. As DNA, the CDR3 is TGTGCCAGCTCAGGTGCCGGGACAGTGAACACTGAAGCTTTCTTT. Residues: CASSGAGTVNTEAFF. V gene TRBV2 combines with J gene TRBJ1-1, with 7 positions matching TRBD1. CDR1 and CDR2 (germline): SNHLY, FYNNEI. V lost 8 bases to trimming and J lost 0 bases; unmatched junction nucleotides: 9. CDR3 length: 15 residues.

The CDR3 DNA sequence: TGCGCCAGCAGCATGGGACAGGTGTACACCGGGGAGCTGTTTTTT. It yields the protein CASSMGQVYTGELFF. This chain uses TRBV5-1 with TRBJ2-2, with 8 positions matching TRBD1. V lost 4 bases, J lost 3 bases, and 5 bases stayed unmatched. There are 15 residues in the CDR3. Looked up from germline, CDR1 is SGHRS and CDR2 is YFSETQ.